The 3 T cell receptor beta chains given below trace back to one sample, sequenced in a study of blood T cell repertoires in COVID-19. Sequencing used immunoSEQ multiplex PCR; TCRdb keeps in-frame clones, though not all of them. In the table there are around 110,000 clones, 70% to 85% of which are singletons. The material sequenced was peripheral blood. Every receptor here comes from an older woman with acute or convalescent COVID-19.

As DNA, the CDR3 is TGTGCCAGCAGTCAAACACAGGGTACGAGAACCTTC. Translating gives CASSQTQGTRTF. This chain connects TRBV6-6 to TRBJ1-2, with D tentatively TRBD1 (6 bases). The germline CDR1 and CDR2 sequences are MNHNY and SVGAGI (reference sequence). The CDR3 sequence is 12 residues long. V lost 5 bases and J lost 14, with 18 bases in between.

This clone has only a few counts. This rearrangement joins TRBV5-1 to TRBJ1-2; D remains unclear. With 4 bases removed from V and 3 bases from J, the gap between germline ends came to 10 bases. The CDR3 consists of 13 residues. CDR1 SGHRS and CDR2 YFSETQ come from the germline V gene. CDR3 in DNA: TGCGCCAGCAGCCCCGCCGGGTACTATGGCTACACCTTC. Its protein is CASSPAGYYGYTF.

The chain combines TRBV14 with TRBJ2-1; possible D gene TRBD1, 6 bases. Trimming removed 4 bases at V and 8 bases at J, with 15 bases between. The CDR3 is made up of 14 amino acids. The germline V gene has CDR1 SGHDN and CDR2 FVKESK. The CDR3 region is CASSLFTGLHEQFF. CDR3 bases: TGTGCCAGCAGCCTTTTTACAGGGTTACATGAGCAGTTCTTC.